A single sample is the source of the 30 T cell receptor beta chains below, sequenced in a study of blood T cells in healthy people across ages. The second PCR ran roughly 6 to 11 cycles with a sample-barcoded 5' primer and J-beta primers. TCRdb re-analysed the 5' RACE reads in MiXCR, keeping a single row per CDR3 protein. Found here are about 1.5 million distinct CDR3 sequences, around two fifths of them singletons; the top ten hold roughly 8.2%. The specimen was blood. Every receptor here comes from a young woman in good health.

The V gene is TRBV2, the J gene TRBJ2-1; D not certain. CDR1 SNHLY and CDR2 FYNNEI come from the germline V gene. The CDR3 has 13 residues. Trimming cost V 7 bases and J 7 bases, with 14 bases left between them. The CDR3 DNA reads TGTGCCAGCAAACAGCCTTTTGGGAATGAGCAGTTCTTC. Translated: CASKQPFGNEQFF.

The chain has TRBV4-1 and TRBJ2-5, with D possibly matching TRBD2 (6 bases). Near its end, the DNA agrees better with TRBJ2-7, so the J call may be wrong. CDR1 is MGHRA and CDR2 is YSYEKL in the germline V gene. The CDR3 totals 14 residues. CDR3 nucleotides: TGCGCCAGCAGCCACCCGGGGCGGAGGGACGAGCAGTACTTC. Residues: CASSHPGRRDEQYF.

The V and J genes are TRBV28 and TRBJ1-6; D might be TRBD1 (5 bases). The germline V gene encodes CDR1 MDHEN and CDR2 SYDVKM. This CDR3 comprises 15 residues. V was clipped by 5 bases and J by 7 bases, with 15 bases between them. The CDR3 DNA reads TGTGCCAGCAGTGGCACGGGACGGCTAAATTCACCCCTCCACTTT. Translated, it gives CASSGTGRLNSPLHF. Full variable domain (remainder filled in from reference TRBV28 and TRBJ1-6): DVKVTQSSRYLVKRTGEKVFLECVQDMDHENMFWYRQDPGLGLRLIYFSYDVKMKEKGDIPEGYSVSREKKERFSLILESASTNQTSMYLCASSGTGRLNSPLHFGNGTRLTVT.

This clonotype was detected a few times. V gene TRBV29-1 combines with J gene TRBJ2-7, with 11 positions matching TRBD2. The V gene end was trimmed by 0 bases and the J gene end by 3 bases; junction bases not matched to a gene: 10. From germline, CDR1 is SQVTM and CDR2 ANQGSEA. The CDR3 has 17 amino acids. This chain's CDR3 is CSVEDDGTSGAFYEQYF. The CDR3 DNA reads TGCAGCGTTGAAGATGACGGGACTAGCGGAGCGTTCTACGAGCAGTACTTC.

This clonotype showed up just a few times. The gene calls are TRBV20-1 and TRBJ2-3; 11 bases map to TRBD2. J was trimmed by 2 bases and V by 1 base; bases with no gene match: 5. The germline V gene has CDR1 DFQATT and CDR2 SNEGSKA (reference sequence). This CDR3 is 16 amino acids long. The CDR3 DNA follows: TGCAGTGCTAGAGGCCCGGGACTAGCGGACACAGATACGCAGTATTTT. This codes for CSARGPGLADTDTQYF.

Details on this clonotype: This may be a read error, as it is one base from a much larger clone. V gene TRBV29-1 combines with J gene TRBJ2-1; TRBD1 might be the D (6 bases). Germline V gene lookup returns CDR1 SQVTM and CDR2 ANQGSEA. The CDR3 has 13 amino acids. Trimming took off 4 bases at V and 10 bases at J, with 17 bases between the two ends. The CDR3, as DNA: TGCAGCGTTGCATTTCTGGGGGCTAGGGAGCAGTTCTTC. Protein product: CSVAFLGAREQFF.

The chain employs TRBV9 and TRBJ1-1; the D is unclear. V lost 0 bases and J lost 8, with 11 bases in between. Germline CDR1 reads SGDLS; CDR2 reads YYNGEE. The CDR3 spans 13 residues. CDR3 sequence: CASSVDGSEEAFF. The DNA of the CDR3 is TGTGCCAGCAGCGTAGACGGTTCAGAAGAAGCTTTCTTT.

The chain couples TRBV12-3 or TRBV12-4 to TRBJ2-5, with D maybe TRBD1 (5 bases). V was trimmed by 2 bases and J by 11 bases, leaving 12 bases between them. The CDR3 is 12 amino acids. CDR3 protein: CASSLLGPEQYF. CDR3 in DNA: TGTGCCAGCAGTTTACTGGGGCCAGAGCAGTACTTC.

This clonotype was seen a few times. The chain uses TRBV6-6 and TRBJ1-1; 9 bases are shared with TRBD1. Looked up from germline, CDR1 is MNHNY and CDR2 is SVGAGI (reference sequence). The CDR3 has 16 amino acids. J was trimmed by 0 bases and V by 6 bases; bases with no gene match: 8. This chain's CDR3 is CASRLPGQGLNTEAFF. CDR3 sequence (DNA): TGTGCCAGCAGATTACCGGGACAGGGCTTGAACACTGAAGCTTTCTTT.

Note on this clonotype: This likely comes from a read error, as the CDR3 has no conserved phenylalanine or tryptophan at its end. The chain employs TRBV12-3 or TRBV12-4 and TRBJ2-7, with TRBD2 matching 7 bases. This CDR3 spans 14 amino acids. This CDR3 is CAGSLAARPYEQYL. The CDR3 DNA sequence: TGTGCCGGCAGCCTAGCGGCGCGTCCCTACGAGCAGTACCTC.

This clonotype was counted between two and nine times. The chain is built from TRBV20-1 and TRBJ2-1; 12 bases line up with TRBD2. Germline V gene sequence: CDR1 DFQATT, CDR2 SNEGSKA (reference sequence). The CDR3 consists of 15 residues. V lost 5 bases to trimming and J lost 8 bases; unmatched junction nucleotides: 10. DNA for the CDR3: TGCAGTGCTCGCAAGACTAGCGGGAGCGCAGATGAGCAGTTCTTC. Amino acid sequence: CSARKTSGSADEQFF.

The chain recombines TRBV6-6 with TRBJ1-5; TRBD1 matches at 7 bases. The ends lost 10 bases at V and 7 bases at J; junction bases unmatched: 22. CDR1 and CDR2 (germline): MNHNY, SVGAGI (reference sequence). This CDR3 is built from 17 residues. The CDR3 loop reads CATKRTNRGGIVQPQHF. CDR3 nucleotides: TGTGCCACAAAACGAACTAACAGGGGCGGGATAGTCCAGCCCCAGCATTTT.

The chain recombines TRBV10-2 with TRBJ2-7; 11 bases align to TRBD2. CDR3 size: 14 residues. CDR1 and CDR2 from the germline V gene are WSHSY and SAAADI. The V segment lost 4 bases and the J segment 10 bases; nucleotides outside the gene matches: 9. The CDR3 DNA reads TGCGCCAGCAGTGTCACTAGCGGGAGCGGGGCCCAGTACTTC. This codes for CASSVTSGSGAQYF.

V is TRBV5-1 and J is TRBJ1-1; no clear D gene. This CDR3 is 14 amino acids long. Germline-derived CDR1 and CDR2 are SGHRS and YFSETQ. The V end lost 7 bases, the J end lost 13 bases, and 26 bases lay between the germline ends. CDR3 DNA: TGCGCCAGCCGCACTAACGGGGAAGTAATTGAAATTTTCTTT. It is translated as CASRTNGEVIEIFF.

This clonotype was recorded a few times. The gene calls are TRBV15 and TRBJ2-3; D tentatively reads TRBD1 or TRBD2 (5 bases each). The CDR3 consists of 16 residues. Per germline, CDR1 LNHNV and CDR2 YYDKDF (reference sequence). V was cut by 1 base and J by 5 bases, with 16 bases left in between. CDR3: CATSRARGQGIDTQYF. The CDR3 region has the DNA TGTGCCACCAGCAGAGCGAGAGGGCAGGGAATAGATACGCAGTATTTT.

This clonotype was counted only a few times. The rearrangement joins TRBV29-1 to TRBJ1-2; no firm D call. The CDR3 has 11 amino acids. The V end was cut by 3 bases, the J end by 5 bases, with 7 bases between. Germline CDR1 is SQVTM and CDR2 is ANQGSEA. For the CDR3, the DNA is TGCAGCGTTGATTCGCAGTATGGCTACACCTTC. Protein: CSVDSQYGYTF.

The gene calls are TRBV25-1 and TRBJ1-1, with TRBD1 as a possible D gene (6 bases). The V gene lost 1 base and the J gene lost 10 bases, with 13 bases spanning the gap. Germline-derived CDR1 and CDR2 are MGHDK and SYGVNS. The CDR3 consists of 13 residues. The CDR3 sequence is CASSESGTRSAFF. For the CDR3, the DNA is TGTGCCAGCAGTGAATCCGGGACAAGGTCAGCTTTCTTT.

This clonotype was counted between two and nine times. The rearrangement uses TRBV28 and TRBJ2-7; D is possibly TRBD1 or TRBD2 (5 bases each). V lost 6 bases, J lost 2 bases, and 17 bases lay in between. The germline V gene encodes CDR1 MDHEN and CDR2 SYDVKM. The CDR3 runs 15 residues. CDR3 protein: CASRTTGTTTYEQYF. The CDR3 DNA reads TGTGCCAGCAGAACAACCGGGACCACAACCTACGAGCAGTACTTC. The full variable domain, its missing parts supplied by reference TRBV28 and TRBJ2-7, is DVKVTQSSRYLVKRTGEKVFLECVQDMDHENMFWYRQDPGLGLRLIYFSYDVKMKEKGDIPEGYSVSREKKERFSLILESASTNQTSMYLCASRTTGTTTYEQYFGPGTRLTVT.

There are a few counts of this clonotype. The rearrangement joins TRBV20-1 to TRBJ2-5; 7 bases map to TRBD2. V lost 6 bases to trimming and J lost 1 base; unmatched junction nucleotides: 5. The CDR3 contains 13 residues. Germline CDR1 DFQATT, CDR2 SNEGSKA (reference sequence). For the CDR3, the DNA is TGCAGTGCGGACCTAGCGGTCCAAGAGACCCAGTACTTC. Its translation is CSADLAVQETQYF.

V usage is TRBV10-1 and J usage is TRBJ2-3; D not resolved. There are 17 residues in the CDR3. Deletions cut 0 bases from V and 0 bases from J, with 13 bases between. Germline CDR1 reads WNHNN; CDR2 reads SYGVQD (reference sequence). CDR3 DNA: TGCGCCAGCAGTGAGTCGGCAGGTACTACTAGCACAGATACGCAGTATTTT. Its translation: CASSESAGTTSTDTQYF.

This clonotype was counted only a few times. The chain uses TRBV14 and TRBJ2-3, with D tentatively TRBD2 (6 bases). From germline, CDR1 is SGHDN and CDR2 FVKESK. Trimming left V 5 bases short and J 2 bases short, with 17 bases between. The CDR3 runs to 16 residues. The CDR3 coding sequence is TGTGCCAGCAGCGAACCCGGGGGTTGGCCCACAGATACGCAGTATTTT. Its protein is CASSEPGGWPTDTQYF.

This clonotype appeared a few times. This chain joins TRBV5-1 and TRBJ2-1; D is uncertain. V was trimmed by 1 base and J by 6 bases, leaving 8 bases between them. The CDR3 covers 13 residues. Germline V gives CDR1 SGHRS, CDR2 YFSETQ. The CDR3, as DNA: TGCGCCAGCAGCTTGCGTTCGGCCAATGAGCAGTTCTTC. This codes for CASSLRSANEQFF.

The chain has TRBV28 and TRBJ2-5; the match to TRBD1 covers 8 bases. The V gene's germline CDR1 is MDHEN and CDR2 SYDVKM. Trimming at V came to 6 bases and at J to 11 bases, leaving 14 bases not matched to a gene. CDR3 length: 14 residues. CDR3 sequence: CASRPGGLYNEQYF. CDR3 DNA sequence: TGTGCCAGCAGGCCAGGGGGCCTATACAATGAGCAGTACTTC. The full variable domain, completed using reference TRBV28 and TRBJ2-5, is DVKVTQSSRYLVKRTGEKVFLECVQDMDHENMFWYRQDPGLGLRLIYFSYDVKMKEKGDIPEGYSVSREKKERFSLILESASTNQTSMYLCASRPGGLYNEQYFGPGTRLLVL.

The table lists this clonotype with a count of one. The junction does not match germline at one end; this may be a read error. V usage is TRBV6-6 and J usage is TRBJ2-3; D may be TRBD1 (7 bases). This CDR3 is 15 amino acids long. Germline V lookup: CDR1 MNHNY, CDR2 SVGAGI (reference sequence). CDR3 sequence: CASTRGGTVTATQYF. CDR3 in DNA: TGTGCCAGCACCCGAGGAGGGACAGTCACAGCTACGCAGTATTTT.

This clonotype occurred a few times. This chain joins TRBV7-2 and TRBJ2-7; 9 bases line up with TRBD2. Per the germline V gene, CDR1 is SGHTA and CDR2 is FQGNSA. CDR3 length equals 14 residues. Trimming cost V 5 bases and J 6 bases; bases outside gene matches: 8. The CDR3 reads CASSPGTSTREQYF. CDR3 nucleotides: TGTGCCAGCAGCCCCGGGACTAGCACCCGCGAGCAGTACTTC.

The rearrangement uses TRBV6-1 and TRBJ2-5; D might be TRBD1 or TRBD2, each matching 6 bases. The CDR3 is 13 amino acids. Germline V gives CDR1 MNHNS, CDR2 SASEGT. CDR3 sequence (DNA): TGTCCCAATCGGGGGCCTCACCAAGAGACCCAGTACTTC. Translated: CPNRGPHQETQYF.

This clonotype was counted only a few times. The chain is built from TRBV4-1 and TRBJ2-2; the D gene is possibly TRBD2 (5 bases). The germline CDR1 and CDR2 sequences are MGHRA and YSYEKL. Trimming removed 3 bases at V and 1 base at J, with 12 bases between. The CDR3 length is 16 residues. The DNA of the CDR3 is TGCGCCAGCAGCCATCCCTTCGGGGAGAACACCGGGGAGCTGTTTTTT. The encoded protein is CASSHPFGENTGELFF.

The rearrangement uses TRBV3-1 and TRBJ2-5; unclear D gene. V was pared by 0 bases and J by 2 bases, with 7 bases between. CDR3 length equals 14 residues. Per the germline V gene, CDR1 is LGHDT and CDR2 is YNNKEL (reference sequence). CDR3 sequence reads: CASSQEPKQETQYF. As DNA, the CDR3 is TGTGCCAGCAGCCAAGAACCTAAACAAGAGACCCAGTACTTC.

There are a few counts of this clonotype. The J gene is TRBJ2-7, the V gene TRBV5-1, with 10 bases matching TRBD2. Germline V CDR1 and CDR2: SGHRS, YFSETQ. The CDR3 is made up of 15 amino acids. Trimming at V came to 4 bases and at J to 0 bases, leaving 4 bases not matched to a gene. The CDR3 here is CASSQLAGNSYEQYF. The CDR3 DNA reads as TGCGCCAGCAGCCAACTAGCGGGAAACTCCTACGAGCAGTACTTC.

Comment on this clonotype: The conserved final phenylalanine or tryptophan is absent from the CDR3, which likely points to a read error. No DNA is shown, since the ends of the CDR3 on it are uncertain; the CDR3 is the one TCRdb lists. V usage is TRBV10-2 and J usage is TRBJ1-1. The germline V gene has CDR1 WSHSY and CDR2 SAAADI. The CDR3 has 9 amino acids, counting both end residues. The CDR3 here is CASSEQVFY.